This T cell receptor (beta chain) originates from a study of shared clonotypes between healthy human individuals. V dropped 1 base and J dropped 7; count of bases not matched to a gene: 7. This CDR3 comprises 14 residues. Germline V CDR1 and CDR2: MNHNS, SASEGT. Notes on this clone: Its antigen is undetermined.

Study conclusions and caveats: Memory subsets generally showed lower estimated richness than naive subsets.

The assay was immunoSEQ multiplex PCR, and TCRdb's table has in-frame clones only and misses some. The sample lists 2,500,000 or so clones; around 90% were seen once. CD4+ cells underwent separation, giving CD45RA+ naive and CD45RA-negative memory subsets. The sequencing input was naive CD4+ T cells from PBMCs. Subset here: CD45RA+ positively selected. The gene calls are TRBV6-1 and TRBJ2-7, with 7 bases that match TRBD2. This clonotype was obtained from a man younger than 35 in good health. Some clones in this sample may be carry-over from other donors' samples. CDR3 protein: CASSEGGGRREQYF. The CDR3 bases are TGTGCCAGCAGTGAAGGCGGGGGACGGAGAGAGCAGTACTTC.